Each of the 15 T cell receptor beta chains below was sequenced from the same sample in a study of blood T cells in healthy people across ages (dated by TCRdb to between 2015 and 2016). Libraries were made using 5' RACE. A second PCR of roughly 7 to 11 cycles was performed with a sample-barcoded 5' primer and a J-beta primer mix. The raw public data were reprocessed by TCRdb itself: fastp quality trimming at Q25, MiXCR clonotype calling, in-frame beta chains only. When rows share a CDR3 protein, they turn into one entry using the most common DNA and genes. Here the sample has around 1,800,000 distinct CDR3 sequences; more than 35% occur a single time. The leading ten clones occupy more than 20% of the sample. Sequencing used blood. Source of these receptors: a human donor in good health.

The chain joins TRBV6-2 or TRBV6-3 to TRBJ2-5; 10 positions match TRBD1. The length of the CDR3 is 15 residues. V lost 10 bases, J lost 2 bases, and 10 bases stayed unmatched. Per germline, CDR1 MNHEY and CDR2 SVGEGT. CDR3 sequence (DNA): TGTGCCATTAACAACCGGGACAGGGGACAAGAGACCCAGTACTTC. Amino acids: CAINNRDRGQETQYF.

CDR3 coding DNA: TGTGCCAGCAGTTTACCACAGGCTTCCTACGAGCAGTACTTC. Amino acids: CASSLPQASYEQYF. The genes are TRBV28 and TRBJ2-7; D might be TRBD1 (5 bases). The CDR3 is made up of 14 amino acids. Germline CDR1 and CDR2: MDHEN and SYDVKM. Trimming took off 2 bases at V and 1 base at J, with 9 bases between the two ends. The entire variable domain, with the rest obtained from reference TRBV28 and TRBJ2-7, is as follows: DVKVTQSSRYLVKRTGEKVFLECVQDMDHENMFWYRQDPGLGLRLIYFSYDVKMKEKGDIPEGYSVSREKKERFSLILESASTNQTSMYLCASSLPQASYEQYFGPGTRLTVT.

The chain uses TRBV20-1 and TRBJ2-1; D is possibly TRBD1 (5 bases). The CDR3 contains 16 residues. Germline CDR1 DFQATT, CDR2 SNEGSKA (reference sequence). Trimming took off 0 bases at V and 0 bases at J, with 12 bases between the two ends. This chain's CDR3 is CSARDQSGPSYNEQFF. DNA of the CDR3: TGCAGTGCTAGAGATCAATCAGGGCCCTCCTACAATGAGCAGTTCTTC.

The chain joins TRBV6-5 to TRBJ2-7; perhaps TRBD1 as D (5 bases). Deletions cut 3 bases from V and 0 bases from J, with 9 bases between. The CDR3 sequence is 14 residues long. CDR1 and CDR2 (germline): MNHEY, SVGAGI. CDR3 residues: CASSYTGNSYEQYF. The CDR3 coding sequence is TGTGCCAGCAGTTATACAGGAAACTCCTACGAGCAGTACTTC.

The chain links TRBV12-5 to TRBJ2-3; no reliable D call. The V gene lost 7 bases and the J gene lost 1 base, with 9 bases spanning the gap. There are 13 residues in the CDR3. Germline lookup yields CDR1 LGHNT and CDR2 FRNRAP. This CDR3 reads CASVLVGTDTQYF. In DNA form, the CDR3 reads TGTGCTAGTGTCCTGGTGGGCACAGATACGCAGTATTTT. The complete variable domain, with remaining parts taken from reference TRBV12-5 and TRBJ2-3, reads DARVTQTPRHKVTEMGQEVTMRCQPILGHNTVFWYRQTMMQGLELLAYFRNRAPLDDSGMPKDRFSAEMPDATLATLKIQPSEPRDSAVYFCASVLVGTDTQYFGPGTRLTVL.

This clonotype was seen a handful of times. The chain has TRBV12-3 or TRBV12-4 and TRBJ2-4, with D perhaps TRBD2 (6 bases). Trimming removed 8 bases at V and 13 bases at J, with 27 bases between. The CDR3 extends over 15 amino acids. The CDR3 protein is CASVGGPYSYNEQYF. In nucleotides, the CDR3 is TGTGCCAGCGTTGGAGGGCCCTATTCCTACAATGAGCAGTACTTC.

V and J are TRBV21-1 and TRBJ2-7. TRBV21-1 counts as a pseudogene. CDR3 size: 14 residues. The CDR3 region is CASSKRVHPYEQYF. The DNA for the CDR3 is TGTGCCAGCAGCAAACGAGTACACCCCTACGAGCAGTACTTC.

The table lists this clonotype with many counts. V and J are TRBV5-1 and TRBJ1-2, with TRBD1 matching over 10 bases. This CDR3 has 14 residues. Germline CDR1 and CDR2: SGHRS and YFSETQ. The ends lost 0 bases at V and 7 bases at J; junction bases unmatched: 3. CDR3 sequence (DNA): TGCGCCAGCAGCTTGGGACAGGGGGCATTTGGCTACACCTTC. Translated, it gives CASSLGQGAFGYTF.

V and J are TRBV27 and TRBJ1-1, with D possibly TRBD1 on 6 matching bases. The V and J ends lost 7 bases and 1 base respectively, with 13 bases between them. The CDR3 contains 14 residues. The germline V gene encodes CDR1 MNHEY and CDR2 SMNVEV (reference sequence). CDR3 sequence (DNA): TGTGCCAGCACCACGACAGGCGGGAACACTGAAGCTTTCTTT. Its translation: CASTTTGGNTEAFF.

The chain recombines TRBV6-2 or TRBV6-3 with TRBJ2-5; a possible D gene is TRBD2 (5 bases). Germline-derived CDR1 and CDR2 are MNHEY and SVGEGT. V was shortened by 0 bases and J by 10 bases, with 15 bases between the two germline ends. The CDR3 has 14 amino acids. The CDR3 spells CASSYSVSLRDQYF. Written as DNA, the CDR3 is TGTGCCAGCAGTTACTCCGTTTCGCTACGGGACCAGTACTTC.

This clonotype appeared a few times. CDR3 nucleotide sequence: TGTGCCAGCAGCCCTCAGGGTCGGGGGATGAAGTTCTTC. Amino acid sequence: CASSPQGRGMKFF. This chain links TRBV9 with TRBJ2-1; D is perhaps TRBD2 (6 bases). The V end lost 4 bases, the J end lost 14 bases, and 19 bases lay between the germline ends. The CDR3 has 13 amino acids. The germline CDR1 and CDR2 sequences are SGDLS and YYNGEE.

Many counts were recorded for this clonotype. The chain links TRBV5-1 to TRBJ2-7; 10 bases match TRBD1. The CDR3 extends over 14 amino acids. Germline V CDR1 and CDR2: SGHRS, YFSETQ. Trimming at V came to 0 bases and at J to 7 bases, leaving 4 bases not matched to a gene. CDR3 sequence (DNA): TGCGCCAGCAGCTTGGGACAGGGGGCGCGGGAGCAGTACTTC. This encodes CASSLGQGAREQYF. The whole variable domain, remainder taken from reference TRBV5-1 and TRBJ2-7, is KAGVTQTPRYLIKTRGQQVTLSCSPISGHRSVSWYQQTPGQGLQFLFEYFSETQRNKGNFPGRFSGRQFSNSRSEMNVSTLELGDSALYLCASSLGQGAREQYFGPGTRLTVT.

This clonotype appeared a few times. One base away lies a much larger clone, so this may be a sequencing read error. J is TRBJ2-5 and V is TRBV9; 10 nucleotides match TRBD1. The J call may not be correct, given that the DNA end is closer to TRBJ2-7. CDR3 size: 16 residues. Per the germline V gene, CDR1 is SGDLS and CDR2 is YYNGEE. The CDR3 protein is CASSGNRDRGSHEQYF. DNA for the CDR3: TGTGCCAGCAGCGGAAATCGGGACAGGGGTTCCCACGAGCAGTACTTC.

This clonotype was counted only a few times. The V gene is TRBV9, the J gene TRBJ2-7; 11 bases map to TRBD2. In germline, CDR1 is SGDLS, CDR2 YYNGEE. Germline trimming cut 3 bases from V and 1 base from J; bases unmatched to any gene: 3. This CDR3 has 15 amino acids. This CDR3 reads CASSEGLAESYEQYF. CDR3 DNA sequence: TGTGCCAGCAGCGAGGGACTAGCGGAATCCTACGAGCAGTACTTC.

This chain joins TRBV29-1 and TRBJ2-3; no clear D. This CDR3 is 14 amino acids long. V was pared by 0 bases and J by 2 bases, with 9 bases between. CDR1 and CDR2 (germline): SQVTM, ANQGSEA. The CDR3 DNA reads TGCAGCGTTGAAGAGATTGTCGACACAGATACGCAGTATTTT. Its protein product is CSVEEIVDTDTQYF.